The next 9 T cell receptor beta chains were all read from a single sample in a study of regulatory T cells in long-lasting Graves disease. Time point in this sample: persistent/refractory GD, antithyroid drugs over 5 years with positive TRAb. Construction of the TCR library relied on RNA isolated from PBMCs. With iRepertoire HTBI primers and Arm-PCR of CDR3 regions, TCR beta libraries were built. TCRdb redid the calling of the multiplex PCR reads with MiXCR, one entry per CDR3 protein. The sample lists a few hundred thousand distinct CDR3 sequences; 20% to 30% were seen once. The material was peripheral blood mononuclear cells (PBMCs), obtained when the disease was refractory, from a patient treated with antithyroid drugs. Receptors were obtained from a female donor with Graves disease.

As concerns this clonotype: A much larger clone is a single base away; this may be a read error. This chain connects TRBV2 to TRBJ2-7; D is uncertain. CDR3 size: 11 residues. Germline V gene sequence: CDR1 SNHLY, CDR2 FYNNEI. The CDR3: CASSQAYEQHF. The CDR3 coding sequence is TGTGCCAGCAGCCAGGCCTACGAGCAGCACTTC.

The CDR3 coding sequence is TGCGCCAGCAGCTTGGCTCTCAGCGGCTACGAGCAGTACTTC. Its protein is CASSLALSGYEQYF. The chain couples TRBV5-1 to TRBJ2-7; maybe TRBD2 (5 bases). Germline assignment: CDR1 SGHRS and CDR2 YFSETQ. There are 14 residues in the CDR3. V was cut by 0 bases and J by 3 bases, with 10 bases left in between.

This clonotype has just a few counts. The rearrangement uses TRBV7-2 and TRBJ2-2; TRBD1 might be the D (6 bases). Germline values: CDR1 SGHTA, CDR2 FQGNSA. This CDR3 region has 16 residues. V gave up 4 bases and J gave up 3 bases, with 15 bases separating them. The CDR3 loop is CASSSRGTSYTGELFF. CDR3 nucleotides: TGTGCCAGCAGCTCTAGAGGGACATCGTACACCGGGGAGCTGTTTTTT.

This clonotype was picked up many times. The chain joins TRBV7-2 to TRBJ1-4; D unresolved. Trimming left V 5 bases short and J 5 bases short, with 12 bases between. The CDR3 covers 14 residues. Germline CDR1 and CDR2: SGHTA and FQGNSA. The CDR3 loop reads CASSTTTKNEKLFF. DNA for the CDR3: TGTGCCAGCAGCACGACAACAAAAAATGAAAAACTGTTTTTT. Complete variable domain (other parts from reference TRBV7-2 and TRBJ1-4): GAGVSQSPSNKVTEKGKDVELRCDPISGHTALYWYRQSLGQGLEFLIYFQGNSAPDKSGLPSDRFSAERTGGSVSTLTIQRTQQEDSAVYLCASSTTTKNEKLFFGSGTQLSVL.

The chain recombines TRBV6-1 with TRBJ2-1; unclear D gene. Germline loops: CDR1 MNHNS, CDR2 SASEGT. V was cut by 7 bases and J by 8 bases, with 18 bases left in between. The CDR3 covers 14 residues. The CDR3 DNA reads as TGTGCCAGCACCAGATCTCAGCCGGTTCATGAGCAGTTCTTC. Its translation: CASTRSQPVHEQFF.

This sequence joins TRBV27 and TRBJ2-2; the D is unclear. Per the germline V gene, CDR1 is MNHEY and CDR2 is SMNVEV (reference sequence). V was cut by 8 bases and J by 6 bases, with 16 bases left in between. The CDR3 sequence is 14 residues long. Here the CDR3 DNA reads TGTGCCAGCCGTGAAGCTGGTCTTGCCGGGGAGCTGTTTTTT. It is translated as CASREAGLAGELFF.

The V and J genes are TRBV5-5 and TRBJ2-7; a weak D match, TRBD1 (6 bases). This CDR3 has 13 amino acids. V shed 5 bases and J shed 4 bases, with 13 bases lying between them. CDR1 is SGHKS, CDR2 YYEKEE, per germline (reference sequence). The CDR3 DNA is TGTGCCAGCAGACCAAGGGGACAATACGAGCAGTACTTC. Amino acids: CASRPRGQYEQYF.

The gene calls are TRBV29-1 and TRBJ2-3; TRBD2 matches at 7 bases. This CDR3 comprises 13 residues. The germline V gene has CDR1 SQVTM and CDR2 ANQGSEA. With V trimmed by 3 bases and J by 6 bases, 6 bases remained unmatched. Here the CDR3 DNA reads TGCAGCGTTGACCCGCGGGGAGGGGATACGCAGTATTTT. Its translation: CSVDPRGGDTQYF.

This clonotype showed up just a few times. The V and J genes are TRBV9 and TRBJ1-5; no firm D call. V lost 3 bases and J 0 bases, leaving 16 bases between the germline ends. The CDR3 is made up of 17 amino acids. The germline V gene has CDR1 SGDLS and CDR2 YYNGEE. CDR3 residues: CASSEGGHPYSNQPQHF. In DNA, the CDR3 is TGTGCCAGCAGCGAGGGTGGGCATCCGTATAGCAATCAGCCCCAGCATTTT.